Shown below are 14 T cell receptor beta chains from a single sample sequenced in a study of T cell changes during pregnancy in multiple sclerosis. This table comes from immunoSEQ multiplex PCR, and its TCRdb copy is limited to in-frame clones, with some not included. The data hold some 120,000 clones, with roughly 92% observed a single time. Sequenced material: peripheral blood, taken before pregnancy. The receptors derive from a female donor with multiple sclerosis, enrolled in a pregnancy study.

The chain employs TRBV9 and TRBJ2-1; D perhaps matches TRBD2 (5 bases). CDR3 length: 14 amino acids. Looked up from germline, CDR1 is SGDLS and CDR2 is YYNGEE. The V end was cut by 0 bases, the J end by 8 bases, with 12 bases between. The CDR3 is CASSVELVVDEQFF. CDR3 in DNA: TGTGCCAGCAGCGTAGAACTAGTTGTCGATGAGCAGTTCTTC. Complete variable domain (other parts from reference TRBV9 and TRBJ2-1): DSGVTQTPKHLITATGQRVTLRCSPRSGDLSVYWYQQSLDQGLQFLIQYYNGEERAKGNILERFSAQQFPDLHSELNLSSLELGDSALYFCASSVELVVDEQFFGPGTRLTVL.

The chain combines TRBV13 with TRBJ2-6; tentatively, D is TRBD2 (7 bases). V lost 2 bases and J 4 bases, leaving 18 bases between the germline ends. Per the germline V gene, CDR1 is PRHDT and CDR2 is FYEKMQ (reference sequence). The CDR3 has 18 amino acids. The CDR3 spells CASSLRWGGAAGANVLTF. CDR3 sequence (DNA): TGTGCCAGCAGCTTACGTTGGGGGGGCGCGGCCGGGGCCAACGTCCTGACTTTC.

The chain links TRBV5-8 to TRBJ1-1; TRBD1 matches at 11 bases. V trimming: 0 bases; J trimming: 1 base; junction bases outside the gene matches: 5. The CDR3 is 17 amino acids. CDR1 is SGHTS and CDR2 is YDEGEE in the germline V gene. DNA of the CDR3: TGTGCCAGCAGCTTGGTGGACAGGGGGCGTCCGAACACTGAAGCTTTCTTT. The encoded protein is CASSLVDRGRPNTEAFF.

The V and J genes are TRBV10-2 and TRBJ1-1, with D possibly TRBD1 on 6 matching bases. V was clipped by 6 bases and J by 1 base, with 12 bases between them. Germline V gives CDR1 WSHSY, CDR2 SAAADI. This CDR3 has 14 amino acids. The CDR3 coding sequence is TGCGCCAGCAGGTCACCGGACAGGAACACTGAAGCTTTCTTT. Its protein is CASRSPDRNTEAFF.

The gene calls are TRBV5-5 and TRBJ1-3; D remains ambiguous. CDR3 length: 15 amino acids. V was trimmed by 2 bases and J by 5 bases, leaving 14 bases between them. Germline CDR1 and CDR2: SGHKS and YYEKEE (reference sequence). CDR3 loop: CASSFMAAVRNTIYF. The CDR3 DNA reads as TGTGCCAGCAGCTTTATGGCCGCGGTACGAAACACCATATATTTT.

The V call is TRBV19, the J call TRBJ2-1; 8 nucleotides agree with TRBD2. The V and J ends lost 6 bases and 4 bases, in that order; junction bases with no gene match: 8. Germline V gives CDR1 LNHDA, CDR2 SQIVND (reference sequence). The CDR3 sequence is 15 residues long. The CDR3 sequence: CASSVAGGPYNEQFF. The CDR3 nucleotides read TGTGCCAGTAGCGTGGCGGGGGGTCCTTACAATGAGCAGTTCTTC.

The J gene is TRBJ1-4, the V gene TRBV27; D not certain. The CDR3 contains 15 residues. With 5 bases removed from V and 2 bases from J, the gap between germline ends came to 12 bases. Germline loops: CDR1 MNHEY, CDR2 SMNVEV (reference sequence). CDR3 bases: TGTGCCAGCAGTCTCGAGGGAGGGACTAATGAAAAACTGTTTTTT. Protein sequence: CASSLEGGTNEKLFF.

The genes are TRBV10-3 and TRBJ2-7, with D possibly being TRBD1 (6 bases). Per germline, CDR1 ENHRY and CDR2 SYGVKD. V was shortened by 11 bases and J by 5 bases, with 13 bases between the two germline ends. The CDR3 contains 11 residues. For the CDR3, the DNA is TGTGCCGCGTCCAGGGGAGACGAGCAGTACTTC. Amino acids: CAASRGDEQYF.

The chain recombines TRBV19 with TRBJ1-5; D is unclear. Germline V gene sequence: CDR1 LNHDA, CDR2 SQIVND (reference sequence). With 2 bases removed from V and 4 bases from J, the gap between germline ends came to 6 bases. The CDR3 covers 13 residues. In DNA form, the CDR3 reads TGTGCCAGTAGTATACAAGAGAATCAGCCCCAGCATTTT. This codes for CASSIQENQPQHF. The variable domain in full, with the rest retrieved from reference TRBV19 and TRBJ1-5, is DGGITQSPKYLFRKEGQNVTLSCEQNLNHDAMYWYRQDPGQGLRLIYYSQIVNDFQKGDIAEGYSVSREKKESFPLTVTSAQKNPTAFYLCASSIQENQPQHFGDGTRLSIL.

The chain couples TRBV5-1 to TRBJ1-1; D might be TRBD1 (5 bases). The germline V gene has CDR1 SGHRS and CDR2 YFSETQ. Trimming shortened V by 4 bases and J by 9 bases, and 19 bases separated the two germline ends. The CDR3 extends over 14 amino acids. The CDR3 is CASSPSRDWEKAFF. The CDR3 coding sequence is TGCGCCAGCAGCCCCTCCCGGGACTGGGAAAAAGCTTTCTTT.

The rearrangement links TRBV7-9 to TRBJ2-7; 7 nucleotides line up with TRBD1. The CDR3 covers 13 residues. CDR1 and CDR2 (germline): SEHNR, FQNEAQ (reference sequence). V dropped 5 bases and J dropped 2; count of bases not matched to a gene: 3. Here the CDR3 DNA reads TGTGCCAGCAGCCAACAGGGGACCTACGAGCAGTACTTC. It encodes CASSQQGTYEQYF. Full variable domain (outside the CDR3, taken from reference TRBV7-9 and TRBJ2-7): DTGVSQNPRHKITKRGQNVTFRCDPISEHNRLYWYRQTLGQGPEFLTYFQNEAQLEKSRLLSDRFSAERPKGSFSTLEIQRTEQGDSAMYLCASSQQGTYEQYFGPGTRLTVT.

This clone appeared once. The chain employs TRBV5-4 and TRBJ2-3; D not resolved. V lost 0 bases and J lost 5, with 7 bases in between. This CDR3 comprises 13 residues. The germline V gene has CDR1 SGHNT and CDR2 YYREEE (reference sequence). This CDR3 is CASSLDFLDTQYF. CDR3 DNA: TGTGCCAGCAGCTTGGACTTCTTAGATACGCAGTATTTT.

The rearrangement joins TRBV4-1 to TRBJ2-2; a possible D gene is TRBD2 (6 bases). The germline CDR1 and CDR2 sequences are MGHRA and YSYEKL. V lost 1 base and J 5 bases, leaving 14 bases between the germline ends. The CDR3 contains 16 residues. The CDR3 loop is CASSQVGLARTGELFF. The CDR3 DNA sequence: TGCGCCAGCAGCCAAGTCGGGCTAGCGAGGACCGGGGAGCTGTTTTTT.

The gene calls are TRBV19 and TRBJ2-3; 13 bases align to TRBD2. The CDR3 totals 16 residues. Germline trimming cut 7 bases from V and 4 bases from J; bases unmatched to any gene: 8. From germline, CDR1 is LNHDA and CDR2 SQIVND (reference sequence). The chain's CDR3 is CASTPLAGGGPDTQYF. In DNA form, the CDR3 reads TGTGCCAGTACCCCACTAGCGGGGGGGGGTCCAGATACGCAGTATTTT.